The present TCR beta chain was sequenced within a study of blood T cell repertoires in COVID-19. Study background: Samples of COVID-19 (acute and convalescent) were obtained from the United States, Italy and Spain.

Profiled with immunoSEQ multiplex PCR; TCRdb holds only in-frame clones, not every one. The sample contains under 300,000 clones, 70% to 90% of which appear only once. Germline CDR1 MNHEY, CDR2 SVGAGI. CDR3 length: 15 amino acids. Deletions cut 7 bases from V and 4 bases from J, with 17 bases between. This chain uses TRBV6-5 with TRBJ1-3; possibly TRBD1 for D (6 bases). This TCR was sampled from a woman in her thirties with acute or convalescent COVID-19. The sequencing input was peripheral blood. The CDR3 sequence is CASTLGGPRGNTIYF. CDR3 DNA sequence: TGTGCCAGCACCCTAGGGGGACCGAGGGGAAACACCATATATTTT.